Listed below are T cell receptor beta chains from one sample, sequenced in a study of shared clonotypes between healthy human individuals. Sequencing was performed with immunoSEQ multiplex PCR; in TCRdb, only in-frame clones are kept and a portion is missing. The sample comprises some 580,000 clones, 95% to 98% of which are singletons, and 0.057% rests with the top ten. The sequenced sample consisted of naive CD4+ T cells sorted from blood. The receptors originated from a woman in her 30s in good health. The CDR3 runs from the conserved cysteine through the conserved F or W. D genes are given only for firm matches. Clone size is shown for a subset of rows, as once, few, many or a class of expanded clone.

>TRBV20-1|.|TRBJ2-1|.
TGCAGTGTAAGGCAAGTGGGTGAGCAGTTCTTC
CSVRQVGEQFF
>TRBV6-5|.|TRBJ1-3|once
TGTGCCAGCAGGATCACAGGGAACGGAAACACCATATATTTT
CASRITGNGNTIYF
>TRBV27|.|TRBJ1-5|once
TGTGCCAGCAGACAGACACTCACCCAACCCCAGCATTTT
CASRQTLTQPQHF
>TRBV10-1|TRBD1|TRBJ2-1|.
TGCGCCAGCAGTGACGGGACAGGGGGCGAGCAGTTCTTC
CASSDGTGGEQFF
>TRBV25-1|.|TRBJ2-1|.
TGTGCCAGCAGCTTCGTTACTAGTGTGTACAATGAGCAGTTCTTC
CASSFVTSVYNEQFF
>TRBV28|TRBD1|TRBJ1-5|.
TGTGCCAGCAGTTCCGGACAGGGACAACAGCCCCAGCATTTT
CASSSGQGQQPQHF
>TRBV14|.|TRBJ2-1|.
TGTGCCAGCAGCCCGAGCCGAGGCTGGTACAATGAGCAGTTCTTC
CASSPSRGWYNEQFF
>TRBV2|.|TRBJ1-1|.
TGTGCCAGCAGTGAACTCTCCGGGGGGACTGAAGCTTTCTTT
CASSELSGGTEAFF
>TRBV18|.|TRBJ2-1|.
TGTGCCAGCTCACCGAAGGGGCAGGTAACCTACAATGAGCAGTTCTTC
CASSPKGQVTYNEQFF
>TRBV18|TRBD2|TRBJ2-1|.
TGTGCCAGCTCACCACCGAATTTGTCGGGAGGGTGGGGTGAGCAGTTCTTC
CASSPPNLSGGWGEQFF
>TRBV28|.|TRBJ1-2|.
TGTGCCAGCAACCCACCGACACCTACGGAGAACTATGGCTACACCTTC
CASNPPTPTENYGYTF
>TRBV5-1|.|TRBJ2-7|once
TGCGCCAGCAGCCCGGAAGCAGGGGTTAAAGGCGAGCAGTACTTC
CASSPEAGVKGEQYF
>TRBV18|.|TRBJ2-1|.
TGTGCCAGCTCACCCAACGGGGCGACAGGAGGTACCTACAATGAGCAGTTCTTC
CASSPNGATGGTYNEQFF
>TRBV7-9|TRBD2|TRBJ2-3|.
TGTGCCAGCAGCTTTAGCGGGGATATCACAGATACGCAGTATTTT
CASSFSGDITDTQYF
>TRBV6-1|.|TRBJ1-5|.
TGTGCCAGCAGTGAGTCAACAGATAGCAATCAGCCCCAGCATTTT
CASSESTDSNQPQHF
>TRBV11-2|TRBD2|TRBJ2-7|.
TGTGCCAGCAGCAGCGGACTAGCGGGAAGACGGGCCTACGAGCAGTACTTC
CASSSGLAGRRAYEQYF
>TRBV28|.|TRBJ2-7|.
TGTGCCAGCTGTCCTGAGGCCTACGAGCAGTACTTC
CASCPEAYEQYF
>TRBV2|TRBD1|TRBJ2-1|.
TGTGCCAGCAAACGGGACAGGGGTTACAATGAGCAGTTCTTC
CASKRDRGYNEQFF
>TRBV14|.|TRBJ1-1|.
TGTGCCAGCAGCCGGGAGACGAACACTGAAGCTTTCTTT
CASSRETNTEAFF
>TRBV5-1|TRBD2|TRBJ2-2|.
TGCGCCAGCAGCCACGAAGCGGGAGGGGCCGGGGAGCTGTTTTTT
CASSHEAGGAGELFF
>TRBV12-5|.|TRBJ2-5|.
TGTGCTAGTGGCTTAGGTAAACTAGTCGAGGAGACCCAGTACTTC
CASGLGKLVEETQYF
>TRBV6-1|.|TRBJ1-2|once
TGTGCCAGCAGTGACACCGACGGACCCTATGGCTACACCTTC
CASSDTDGPYGYTF
>TRBV18|TRBD2|TRBJ2-1|.
TGTGCCAGCTCACCACGAGCGGGAGGGAGGTCTGGCAATGAGCAGTTCTTC
CASSPRAGGRSGNEQFF
>TRBV19|.|TRBJ1-2|.
TGTGCCAGTAGTATACCCGCATGGAGTTATGGCTACACCTTC
CASSIPAWSYGYTF
>TRBV29-1|TRBD1|TRBJ2-1|.
TGCAGCGTTGTTGGGGACAGGGCTTACAATGAGCAGTTCTTC
CSVVGDRAYNEQFF
>TRBV29-1|TRBD2|TRBJ2-3|.
TGCAGCGTCATCAGTAGCGGGAGGGCCCTGTATTTGGATACGCAGTATTTT
CSVISSGRALYLDTQYF
>TRBV30|.|TRBJ1-2|few
TGTGCCTGGAGGTCCCTGGGGGGCTACACCTTC
CAWRSLGGYTF
>TRBV25-1|.|TRBJ1-5|few
TGTGCCAGCAGGGGTTGCAATCAGCCCCAGCATTTT
CASRGCNQPQHF
>TRBV18|TRBD1|TRBJ1-1|.
TGTGCCAGCTCGATCTCGACAGGGAGGATGAACACTGAAGCTTTCTTT
CASSISTGRMNTEAFF
>TRBV15|.|TRBJ1-2|.
TGTGCCACCAGCCTCACCCTCACCAAGAACTATGGCTACACCTTC
CATSLTLTKNYGYTF
>TRBV27|TRBD1|TRBJ2-7|once
TGTGCCAGCAGCTTTGGACAGGGGACGAGGGAGCAGTACTTC
CASSFGQGTREQYF
>TRBV28|TRBD2|TRBJ2-1|.
TGTGCCAGCAGTTCAAGGGGACTAGCGGGAGGTAAGGTCAATGAGCAGTTCTTC
CASSSRGLAGGKVNEQFF
>TRBV7-9|.|TRBJ2-7|.
TGTGCCAGCAGCTTAAGGGTCTTCGACAGGCCCTACGAGCAGTACTTC
CASSLRVFDRPYEQYF
>TRBV28|.|TRBJ2-3|.
TGTGCCAGCAGTTTATTGATAGGTACGCCGTATTTT
CASSLLIGTPYF
>TRBV28|TRBD2|TRBJ2-4|once
TGTGCCAGCAGCCCATTGACTAGCTCGCGCGCCAAAAACATTCAGTACTTC
CASSPLTSSRAKNIQYF
>TRBV6-1|TRBD1|TRBJ1-1|.
TGTGCCAGCAGTGAAGTGACAGGGTGGAACACTGAAGCTTTCTTT
CASSEVTGWNTEAFF
>TRBV10-3|.|TRBJ2-7|.
TGTGCCATCAGTAGGGAGGTGGCCTCCTACGAGCAGTACTTC
CAISREVASYEQYF
>TRBV2|TRBD2|TRBJ2-7|.
TGTGCCAGCAGTGCCGGACTAGCGGGAGTGTACGAGCAGTACTTC
CASSAGLAGVYEQYF
>TRBV5-6|TRBD1|TRBJ1-2|.
TGTGCCAGCAGCTACAGGGGATCTGACGGCTACACCTTC
CASSYRGSDGYTF
>TRBV5-1|.|TRBJ2-7|.
TGCGCCAGCAGCTTGGCCGCAGGGTCCACCTACGAGCAGTACTTC
CASSLAAGSTYEQYF
>TRBV19|TRBD1|TRBJ1-1|few
TGTGCCAGTATGGACAGGCCGAACACTGAAGCTTTCTTT
CASMDRPNTEAFF
>TRBV5-1|.|TRBJ2-7|.
TGCGCCAGCAGCTTGGTTTTAGAGCCGTACGAGCAGTACTTC
CASSLVLEPYEQYF
>TRBV27|TRBD1|TRBJ1-4|.
TGTGCCAGCGGACAGGGAGTTTCAAATGAAAAACTGTTTTTT
CASGQGVSNEKLFF
>TRBV5-1|.|TRBJ1-2|.
TGCGCCAGCAGCTTGGCCGCAGGAAGGGGCTACACCTTC
CASSLAAGRGYTF
>TRBV5-4|.|TRBJ2-1|once
TGTGCCAGCAGCGCCTCGCTTAGCGGCCACTACAATGAGCAGTTCTTC
CASSASLSGHYNEQFF
>TRBV2|TRBD1|TRBJ2-5|.
TGTGCCGGGCACAGGGGGCAGGGGGAGACCCAGTACTTC
CAGHRGQGETQYF
>TRBV5-6|TRBD1|TRBJ2-1|.
TGTGCCAGCGGGTCCCGGGACAGAATCTACAATGAGCAGTTCTTC
CASGSRDRIYNEQFF
>TRBV7-9|.|TRBJ1-2|.
TGTGCCAGCAGCCCCGGGACGTATGGCTACACCTTC
CASSPGTYGYTF
>TRBV4-1|.|TRBJ1-2|.
TGCGCCAGCAGCCAACCGACGAGTGGGGACTTCTATGGCTACACCTTC
CASSQPTSGDFYGYTF
>TRBV19|.|TRBJ2-6|once
TGTGCCAGTAGTGTGTTGGGCTCTGGGGCCAACGTCCTGACTTTC
CASSVLGSGANVLTF
>TRBV28|.|TRBJ2-3|.
TGTGCCAGCAGTCCCCAGGGGGGTTCTAGCACAGATACGCAGTATTTT
CASSPQGGSSTDTQYF
>TRBV28|.|TRBJ1-5|.
TGTGCCAGCAGTGCCTCCTGGAGGTGGAATCAGCCCCAGCATTTT
CASSASWRWNQPQHF
>TRBV19|.|TRBJ1-2|.
TGTGCCAGTAGTATCGAACAGCTGGGCTACACCTTC
CASSIEQLGYTF
>TRBV5-1|.|TRBJ1-5|once
TGCGCCAGCAGCCAGGGACAATCTAATCAGCCCCAGCATTTT
CASSQGQSNQPQHF